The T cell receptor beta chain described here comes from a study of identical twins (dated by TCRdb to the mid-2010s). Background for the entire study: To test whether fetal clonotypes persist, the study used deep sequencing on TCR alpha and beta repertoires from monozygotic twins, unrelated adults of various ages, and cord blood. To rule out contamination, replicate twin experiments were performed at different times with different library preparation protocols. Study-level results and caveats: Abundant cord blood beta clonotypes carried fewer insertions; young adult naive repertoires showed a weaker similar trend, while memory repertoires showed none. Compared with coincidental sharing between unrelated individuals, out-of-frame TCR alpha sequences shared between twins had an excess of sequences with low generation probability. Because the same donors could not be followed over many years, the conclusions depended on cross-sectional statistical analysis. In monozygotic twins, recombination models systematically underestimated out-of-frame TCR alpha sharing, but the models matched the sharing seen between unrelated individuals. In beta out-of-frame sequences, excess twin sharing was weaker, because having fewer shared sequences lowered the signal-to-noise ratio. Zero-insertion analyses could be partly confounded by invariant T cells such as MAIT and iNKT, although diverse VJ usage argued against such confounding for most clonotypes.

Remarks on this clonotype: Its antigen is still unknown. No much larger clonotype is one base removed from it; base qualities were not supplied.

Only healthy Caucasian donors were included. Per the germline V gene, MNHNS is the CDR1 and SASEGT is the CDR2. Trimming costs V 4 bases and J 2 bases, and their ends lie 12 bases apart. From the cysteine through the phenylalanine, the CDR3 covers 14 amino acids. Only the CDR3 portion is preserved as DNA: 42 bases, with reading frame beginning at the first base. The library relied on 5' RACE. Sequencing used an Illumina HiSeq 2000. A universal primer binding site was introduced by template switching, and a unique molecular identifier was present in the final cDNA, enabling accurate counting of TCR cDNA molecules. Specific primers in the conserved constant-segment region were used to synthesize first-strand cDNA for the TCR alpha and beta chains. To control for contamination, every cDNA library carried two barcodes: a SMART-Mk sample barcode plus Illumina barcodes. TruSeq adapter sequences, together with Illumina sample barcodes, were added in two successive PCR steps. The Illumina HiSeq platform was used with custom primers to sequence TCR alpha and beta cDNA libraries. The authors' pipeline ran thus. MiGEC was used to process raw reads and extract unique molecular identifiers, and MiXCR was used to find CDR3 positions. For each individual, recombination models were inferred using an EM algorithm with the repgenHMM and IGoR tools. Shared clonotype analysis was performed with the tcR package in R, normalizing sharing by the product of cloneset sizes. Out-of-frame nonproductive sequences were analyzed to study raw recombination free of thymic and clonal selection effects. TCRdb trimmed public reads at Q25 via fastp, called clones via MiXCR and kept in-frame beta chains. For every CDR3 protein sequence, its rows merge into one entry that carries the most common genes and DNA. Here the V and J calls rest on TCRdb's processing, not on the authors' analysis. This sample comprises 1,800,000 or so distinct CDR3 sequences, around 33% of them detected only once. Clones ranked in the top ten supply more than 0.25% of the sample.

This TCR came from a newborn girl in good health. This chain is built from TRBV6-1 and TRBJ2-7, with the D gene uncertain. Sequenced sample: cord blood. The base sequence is TGTGCCAGCAGTGGATCTAGACTGGCCTACGAGCAGTACTTC. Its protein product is CASSGSRLAYEQYF.